The next 13 T cell receptor beta chains were all read from a single sample in a study of follicular helper T cells after annual influenza vaccination. The protocol was immunoSEQ multiplex PCR, while the TCRdb copy is restricted to in-frame clones and leaves out a portion. The data hold some 9,000 clones, with around four fifths observed a single time. Regarding time point: 2014-2015 season, pre-vaccination. The material was CXCR5+ CD38- circulating T follicular helper cells from blood, obtained on the day of influenza vaccination. Indicated subset: circulating Tfh, non-naive CD4+CXCR5+PD-1+ (ICOS+CD38+ or ICOS-CD38-). These receptors all stem from an adult who received the influenza vaccine.

This rearrangement joins TRBV5-1 to TRBJ1-5; the D is unclear. The germline V and J ends were trimmed by 0 bases and 0 bases, with 7 bases remaining between them. The CDR3 runs 15 residues. Germline V gene lookup returns CDR1 SGHRS and CDR2 YFSETQ. CDR3 region: CASSLGGNSNQPQHF. The CDR3 bases are TGCGCCAGCAGCTTGGGAGGGAATAGCAATCAGCCCCAGCATTTT.

A single count supports this clone. This chain connects TRBV5-6 to TRBJ1-2, with D maybe TRBD1 (6 bases). In germline, CDR1 is SGHDT, CDR2 YYEEEE. There are 14 residues in the CDR3. Deletions cut 4 bases from V and 6 bases from J, with 16 bases between. The chain's CDR3 is CASSRKTTGHGYTF. CDR3 in DNA: TGTGCCAGCAGCCGGAAAACGACAGGACATGGCTACACCTTC. The entire variable domain, with the rest obtained from reference TRBV5-6 and TRBJ1-2, is as follows: DAGVTQSPTHLIKTRGQQVTLRCSPKSGHDTVSWYQQALGQGPQFIFQYYEEEERQRGNFPDRFSGHQFPNYSSELNVNALLLGDSALYLCASSRKTTGHGYTFGSGTRLTVV.

The chain couples TRBV19 to TRBJ1-6; D might be TRBD1 (5 bases). The CDR3 runs 13 residues. Trimming pared 6 bases from V and 13 bases from J, leaving 16 bases between. Germline V gives CDR1 LNHDA, CDR2 SQIVND (reference sequence). The DNA of the CDR3 is TGTGCCAGTAGGAAGGACGGACAATCCCCCCTCCACTTT. Its translation is CASRKDGQSPLHF.

The chain joins TRBV18 to TRBJ1-1; no firm D call. The CDR3 spans 12 residues. Trimming stripped 4 bases from V and 0 bases from J, with 3 bases between. Per the germline V gene, CDR1 is KGHSH and CDR2 is LQKENI. The CDR3 DNA is TGTGCCAGCTCACAGTTGAACACTGAAGCTTTCTTT. It translates to CASSQLNTEAFF.

V is TRBV2 and J is TRBJ2-7; D is perhaps TRBD2 (6 bases). CDR3 length equals 12 residues. Germline assignment: CDR1 SNHLY and CDR2 FYNNEI. Between the trimmed V and J ends, which lost 7 bases and 11 bases, there was a span of 18 bases. The CDR3 spells CASTLGTAAKYF. The CDR3 coding sequence is TGTGCCAGCACCTTAGGGACTGCCGCTAAGTACTTC.

This sequence joins TRBV7-9 and TRBJ2-1; TRBD1 matches 8 bases. The V gene end was trimmed by 5 bases and the J gene end by 5 bases; junction bases not matched to a gene: 5. Germline V lookup: CDR1 SEHNR, CDR2 FQNEAQ (reference sequence). The CDR3 has 14 amino acids. As DNA, the CDR3 is TGTGCCAGCAGCAGACCGGGACAGGACAATGAGCAGTTCTTC. Encoded protein: CASSRPGQDNEQFF.

A few counts support this clone. The chain couples TRBV28 to TRBJ2-7; TRBD1 might be the D (5 bases). This CDR3 is 13 amino acids long. Trimming removed 2 bases from V and 0 bases from J, with 5 bases in between. The germline V gene has CDR1 MDHEN and CDR2 SYDVKM. DNA for the CDR3: TGTGCCAGCAGTTTAGACAGCTCCTACGAGCAGTACTTC. Encoded protein: CASSLDSSYEQYF.

This sequence joins TRBV11-2 and TRBJ1-5; tentative D call: TRBD1 (5 bases). This CDR3 comprises 14 residues. The V end lost 1 base, the J end lost 3 bases, and 7 bases lay between the germline ends. CDR1 and CDR2 (germline): SGHAT, FQNNGV. The CDR3 DNA reads as TGTGCCAGCAGCTTAGGACAGTACAATCAGCCCCAGCATTTT. This sequence encodes CASSLGQYNQPQHF.

The chain carries TRBV2 and TRBJ2-5, with a tentative D call TRBD1 (6 bases). The V gene's germline CDR1 is SNHLY and CDR2 FYNNEI. The CDR3 has 14 amino acids. V lost 4 bases to trimming and J lost 5 bases, with 14 bases between them. This CDR3 is CASSGSQGIETQYF. Written as DNA, the CDR3 is TGTGCCAGCAGTGGCTCACAGGGTATCGAGACCCAGTACTTC.

This clone appeared once. The chain links TRBV5-1 to TRBJ2-7, with TRBD1 matching 7 bases. This CDR3 has 14 residues. Trimming removed 9 bases from V and 1 base from J; junction bases left unmatched: 10. The germline V gene encodes CDR1 SGHRS and CDR2 YFSETQ. In nucleotides, the CDR3 is TGCGCCAACCGAATAACAGGGGCGTCCTACGAGCAGTACTTC. It codes for CANRITGASYEQYF. The full variable domain, rest sourced from reference TRBV5-1 and TRBJ2-7, is KAGVTQTPRYLIKTRGQQVTLSCSPISGHRSVSWYQQTPGQGLQFLFEYFSETQRNKGNFPGRFSGRQFSNSRSEMNVSTLELGDSALYLCANRITGASYEQYFGPGTRLTVT.

The rearrangement links TRBV5-1 to TRBJ2-5; 10 bases map to TRBD1. The J call may be in error: the DNA end matches TRBJ2-7 better. The germline CDR1 and CDR2 sequences are SGHRS and YFSETQ. There are 16 residues in the CDR3. The CDR3 region is CASSSQTGGATYEQYF. In DNA, the CDR3 is TGCGCCAGCAGCTCTCAGACAGGGGGCGCGACCTACGAGCAGTACTTC.

This chain connects TRBV29-1 to TRBJ2-2; D not resolved. V shed 7 bases and J shed 5 bases, with 20 bases lying between them. This CDR3 has 15 amino acids. Germline CDR1 reads SQVTM; CDR2 reads ANQGSEA. CDR3 in amino acids: CSALRPGLRTGELFF. In DNA, the CDR3 is TGCAGCGCCCTACGTCCAGGTCTTAGGACCGGGGAGCTGTTTTTT.

A note on this clone: The junction differs from germline at one of its ends, possibly a read error. The same CDR3 also results from other DNA sequences found in this sample. The chain joins TRBV15 to TRBJ1-4, with D unclear. This CDR3 spans 14 amino acids. CDR1 is LNHNV, CDR2 YYDKDF, per germline (reference sequence). The CDR3 sequence is CATSRDLVSEKLFF. CDR3 bases: TGCGCCACCAGCAGAGATCTGGTTTCTGAAAAACTGTTTTTT.